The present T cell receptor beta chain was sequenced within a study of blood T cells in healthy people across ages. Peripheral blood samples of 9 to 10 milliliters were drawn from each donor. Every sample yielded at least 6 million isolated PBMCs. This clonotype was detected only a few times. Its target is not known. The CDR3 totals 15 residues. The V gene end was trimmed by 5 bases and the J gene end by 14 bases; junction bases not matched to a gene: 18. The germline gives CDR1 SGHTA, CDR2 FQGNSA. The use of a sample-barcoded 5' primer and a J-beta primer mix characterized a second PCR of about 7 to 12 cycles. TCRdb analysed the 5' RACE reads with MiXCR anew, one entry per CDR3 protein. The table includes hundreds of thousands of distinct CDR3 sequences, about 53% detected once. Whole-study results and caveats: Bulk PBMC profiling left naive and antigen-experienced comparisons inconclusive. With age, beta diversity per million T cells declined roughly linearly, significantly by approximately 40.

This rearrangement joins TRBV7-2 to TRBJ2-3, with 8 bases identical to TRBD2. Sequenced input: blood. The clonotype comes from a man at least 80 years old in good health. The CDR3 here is CASSPGGLGGRYAYF. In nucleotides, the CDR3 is TGTGCCAGCAGCCCCGGGGGACTAGGGGGTAGATACGCGTATTTT.